These 2 T cell receptor beta chains came from one sample sequenced in a study of glioma-infiltrating T cells after dendritic cell vaccination. Here immunoSEQ multiplex PCR was the method, and the copy in TCRdb shows in-frame clones only, minus some. Here the sample spans 50,000 to 80,000 clones, 82% being singletons. The input for sequencing was blood, taken before dendritic cell vaccination. The receptors stem from a human donor with glioblastoma.

This sequence joins TRBV4-1 and TRBJ2-1, with TRBD2 matching 8 bases. The CDR3 is 17 amino acids. The trim removed 0 bases at V and 4 bases at J, leaving 8 bases unmatched. Germline CDR1 reads MGHRA; CDR2 reads YSYEKL. The CDR3, as DNA: TGCGCCAGCAGCCAAGAAGGGCAACTAGCGGTTTACAATGAGCAGTTCTTC. It translates to CASSQEGQLAVYNEQFF.

The V gene is TRBV10-2, the J gene TRBJ2-3, with 8 bases aligning to TRBD2. This CDR3 has 14 amino acids. The trim removed 7 bases at V and 5 bases at J, leaving 8 bases unmatched. The germline V gene has CDR1 WSHSY and CDR2 SAAADI. DNA of the CDR3: TGCGCCAGCAACCTCCCGGGACTAGGAGATACGCAGTATTTT. Translated, it gives CASNLPGLGDTQYF.